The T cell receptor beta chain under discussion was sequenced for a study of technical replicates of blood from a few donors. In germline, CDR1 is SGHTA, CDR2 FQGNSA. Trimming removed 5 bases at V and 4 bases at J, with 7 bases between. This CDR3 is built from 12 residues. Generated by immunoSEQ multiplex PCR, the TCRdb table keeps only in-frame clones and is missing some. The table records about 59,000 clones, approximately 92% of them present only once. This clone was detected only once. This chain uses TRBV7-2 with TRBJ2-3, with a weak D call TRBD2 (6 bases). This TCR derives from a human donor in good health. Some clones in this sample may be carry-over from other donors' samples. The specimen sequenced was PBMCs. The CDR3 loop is CASSRRADTQYF. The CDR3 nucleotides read TGTGCCAGCAGCCGGAGGGCAGATACGCAGTATTTT.